The 30 T cell receptor beta chains given below trace back to one sample, sequenced in a study of Ad26.COV2.S vaccination and SARS-CoV-2 variants. Profiling relied on immunoSEQ multiplex PCR, and the TCRdb table lists in-frame clones only, not all of them. This sample has roughly 350,000 clones, with around 90% found just once. The treatment was: roughly 20 received Ad26.COV2.S at low or high dose, single or two shots; about five received placebo; per-sample allocation not given. Day 63 after the first vaccine or placebo injection was the time point for sampling. This specimen was peripheral blood, taken in a trial of Ad26.COV2.S vaccine versus placebo. The receptors originated from a person aged 18-60 years who received the Ad26.COV2.S COVID-19 vaccine or a placebo.

CDR3 loop: CASSPIPTTGTSYNEQFF. The DNA of the CDR3 is TGTGCCAGCAGCCCAATCCCTACGACAGGGACATCCTACAATGAGCAGTTCTTC. The V and J genes are TRBV6-2 or TRBV6-3 and TRBJ2-1, with 7 bases lining up with TRBD1. V shed 6 bases and J 1 base; nucleotides not matched to a gene: 15. The CDR3 covers 18 residues. CDR1 is MNHEY and CDR2 is SVGEGT in the germline V gene.

V usage is TRBV27 and J usage is TRBJ2-3, with D maybe TRBD1 (6 bases). V lost 5 bases, J lost 3 bases, and 12 bases lay in between. The CDR3 has 14 residues. Germline-derived CDR1 and CDR2 are MNHEY and SMNVEV (reference sequence). The CDR3 bases are TGTGCCAGCAGTAAGTCAGGGGCAACAGATACGCAGTATTTT. Translated: CASSKSGATDTQYF.

The V call is TRBV11-2, the J call TRBJ2-7, with 9 bases fitting TRBD1. The CDR3 is 19 amino acids. The ends lost 5 bases at V and 3 bases at J; junction bases unmatched: 20. Germline V gene sequence: CDR1 SGHAT, CDR2 FQNNGV. The CDR3 DNA follows: TGTGCCAGCAGCAGCAAACAGGGGGCTAAGGTCAAGGGGGACTACGAGCAGTACTTC. Its protein is CASSSKQGAKVKGDYEQYF.

The CDR3 loop is CATGTADQPQHF. CDR3 sequence (DNA): TGTGCCACCGGGACAGCAGATCAGCCCCAGCATTTT. This chain connects TRBV15 to TRBJ1-5; the match to TRBD1 covers 7 bases. CDR3 length: 12 residues. V shed 8 bases and J 5 bases; nucleotides not matched to a gene: 3. Germline V gives CDR1 LNHNV, CDR2 YYDKDF (reference sequence).

The rearrangement links TRBV21-1 to TRBJ2-7; TRBD2, the table's D call, lacks a check against the DNA. TRBV21-1 is a pseudogene segment. CDR3 length: 16 residues. CDR3 sequence (DNA): TGTGCCAGCAGCAACGCGGCGGCTCAAACCTCCTACGAGCAGTACTTC. Residues: CASSNAAAQTSYEQYF.

Notes on this clone: Within the sample, other DNA sequences also encode this same CDR3. The rearrangement links TRBV7-2 to TRBJ1-3; D might be TRBD1 (5 bases). Trimming left V 2 bases short and J 0 bases short, with 8 bases between. The germline V gene encodes CDR1 SGHTA and CDR2 FQGNSA. CDR3 size: 15 residues. As DNA, the CDR3 is TGTGCCAGCAGCTTAACAGGCAGCTCTGGAAACACCATATATTTT. It specifies CASSLTGSSGNTIYF. Supplemented by reference TRBV7-2 and TRBJ1-3, the full variable domain reads GAGVSQSPSNKVTEKGKDVELRCDPISGHTALYWYRQSLGQGLEFLIYFQGNSAPDKSGLPSDRFSAERTGGSVSTLTIQRTQQEDSAVYLCASSLTGSSGNTIYFGEGSWLTVV.

The chain carries TRBV3-1 (or the pseudogene TRBV3-2) and TRBJ1-5; a weak D match, TRBD1 (5 bases). The ends were cut back, 1 base at V and 6 bases at J, with 7 bases in the middle. This CDR3 is built from 13 residues. The germline CDR1 and CDR2 sequences are LGHDT and YNNKEL (reference sequence). CDR3 in amino acids: CASSQGRGQPQHF. DNA for the CDR3: TGTGCCAGCAGCCAAGGGAGGGGTCAGCCCCAGCATTTT.

This rearrangement joins TRBV5-4 to TRBJ2-2, with D uncertain. CDR1 is SGHNT and CDR2 is YYREEE in the germline V gene (reference sequence). V dropped 2 bases and J dropped 0 bases, with 14 bases sitting between them. This CDR3 contains 17 residues. The CDR3 protein is CASSFNPGGANTGELFF. The DNA of the CDR3 is TGTGCCAGCAGCTTTAACCCCGGTGGGGCGAACACCGGGGAGCTGTTTTTT.

This clone was detected once. The chain carries TRBV5-1 and TRBJ2-1; 8 bases are a match to TRBD1. Germline V gene sequence: CDR1 SGHRS, CDR2 YFSETQ. The CDR3 has 14 amino acids. The V and J ends lost 1 base and 9 bases, in that order; junction bases with no gene match: 6. CDR3 DNA: TGCGCCAGCAGCTTGACAGGGGGAACAGGTGAGCAGTTCTTC. Protein product: CASSLTGGTGEQFF.

The gene calls are TRBV30 and TRBJ2-2, with TRBD2 matching over 13 bases. This CDR3 is 18 amino acids long. Unmatched junction bases numbered 16, after V lost 5 bases and J lost 7 bases. From germline, CDR1 is GTSNPN and CDR2 SVGIG (reference sequence). CDR3: CAWATPTSGRAESGELFF. In nucleotides, the CDR3 is TGTGCCTGGGCGACACCAACTAGCGGGAGGGCCGAGAGCGGGGAGCTGTTTTTT.

The genes are TRBV19 and TRBJ1-5, with 8 bases identical to TRBD1. V shed 1 base, J shed 4 bases, and the junction held 18 bases outside the gene matches. Germline V gene data show CDR1 as LNHDA and CDR2 as SQIVND (reference sequence). The CDR3 contains 20 residues. The DNA for the CDR3 is TGTGCCAGTAGTATAGGATACCGGATACAGCAGGGGGCTGGGAATCAGCCCCAGCATTTT. Protein sequence: CASSIGYRIQQGAGNQPQHF.

This clone has just a few counts. CDR3 DNA sequence: TGCGCCAGCAGCCAAGTCACTGGGAACGTTGTGCTCGAGCAGTACTTC. It yields the protein CASSQVTGNVVLEQYF. The chain links TRBV4-3 to TRBJ2-7; no definite D call. The CDR3 has 16 residues. Germline CDR1 LGHNA, CDR2 YSLEER. With 1 base removed from V and 6 bases from J, the gap between germline ends came to 19 bases.

This chain links TRBV15 with TRBJ1-4; D possibly corresponds to TRBD1 (5 bases). CDR3 length: 16 residues. The germline gives CDR1 LNHNV, CDR2 YYDKDF (reference sequence). Trimming took off 0 bases at V and 3 bases at J, with 11 bases between the two ends. Here the CDR3 reads CATSRDGTGANEKLFF. CDR3 bases: TGTGCCACCAGCAGAGATGGGACGGGGGCTAATGAAAAACTGTTTTTT. The variable domain in full, completed from reference TRBV15 and TRBJ1-4, reads DAMVIQNPRYQVTQFGKPVTLSCSQTLNHNVMYWYQQKSSQAPKLLFHYYDKDFNNEADTPDNFQSRRPNTSFCFLDIRSPGLGDTAMYLCATSRDGTGANEKLFFGSGTQLSVL.

The V call is TRBV5-6, the J call TRBJ2-2, with 11 positions matching TRBD2. Looked up from germline, CDR1 is SGHDT and CDR2 is YYEEEE. This CDR3 is built from 18 residues. The J segment lost 3 bases and the V segment lost 0 bases, leaving 7 bases of the junction unmatched. The CDR3 is CASSLVSLAGGHTGELFF. The CDR3 nucleotides read TGTGCCAGCAGCTTGGTCTCGTTAGCGGGGGGGCACACCGGGGAGCTGTTTTTT.

J is TRBJ2-3 and V is TRBV11-2; D might be TRBD2 (6 bases). Germline values: CDR1 SGHAT, CDR2 FQNNGV. Deletions cut 5 bases from V and 3 bases from J, with 21 bases between. The CDR3 has 17 amino acids. The CDR3 DNA follows: TGTGCCAGCAGCCGCTCCGGAGGGCGTTTAAGGACAGATACGCAGTATTTT. Translation: CASSRSGGRLRTDTQYF.

The V and J genes are TRBV7-6 and TRBJ2-3; a weak D match, TRBD1 (5 bases). The CDR3 is 17 residues long. Between the trimmed V and J ends, which lost 5 bases and 1 base, there was a span of 19 bases. Germline assignment: CDR1 SGHVS and CDR2 FNYEAQ. The CDR3 nucleotides read TGTGCCAGCAGCCCACACTCAGGGTCTGGGGGCACAGATACGCAGTATTTT. As protein: CASSPHSGSGGTDTQYF.

This chain uses TRBV4-3 with TRBJ1-2; D gene unclear. The V end lost 4 bases, the J end lost 8 bases, and 14 bases lay between the germline ends. This CDR3 region has 13 residues. Per the germline V gene, CDR1 is LGHNA and CDR2 is YSLEER. The CDR3 is CASSPSAVRGYTF. The CDR3, as DNA: TGCGCCAGCAGCCCCTCAGCGGTTCGGGGCTACACCTTC.

In its sample, this clone was seen once. The chain is built from TRBV4-3 and TRBJ1-4; weak D call: TRBD1 (5 bases). Per germline, CDR1 LGHNA and CDR2 YSLEER. The V end was cut by 0 bases, the J end by 5 bases, with 10 bases between. The CDR3 spans 15 residues. As DNA, the CDR3 is TGCGCCAGCAGCCAAGATCCGGGGGGGAATGAAAAACTGTTTTTT. Encoded protein: CASSQDPGGNEKLFF.

This chain links TRBV11-2 with TRBJ1-1, with TRBD1 identical over 7 bases. The length of the CDR3 is 15 residues. Germline loops: CDR1 SGHAT, CDR2 FQNNGV. Germline trimming cut 4 bases from V and 3 bases from J; bases unmatched to any gene: 8. The CDR3 here is CASSYTQGVDTEAFF. In DNA form, the CDR3 reads TGTGCCAGCAGCTACACCCAGGGGGTGGACACTGAAGCTTTCTTT. Looking up the rest from reference TRBV11-2 and TRBJ1-1 gives the full variable domain: EAGVAQSPRYKIIEKRQSVAFWCNPISGHATLYWYQQILGQGPKLLIQFQNNGVVDDSQLPKDRFSAERLKGVDSTLKIQPAKLEDSAVYLCASSYTQGVDTEAFFGQGTRLTVV.

The J gene is TRBJ1-1, the V gene TRBV30, with D perhaps matching TRBD1 (6 bases). The germline CDR1 and CDR2 sequences are GTSNPN and SVGIG (reference sequence). The CDR3 runs to 13 residues. V lost 3 bases, J lost 3 bases, and 11 bases lay in between. The CDR3 reads CAWRDQGYTEAFF. CDR3 DNA: TGTGCCTGGAGAGACCAGGGGTACACTGAAGCTTTCTTT.

This clone was seen more than once but under ten times. The identical CDR3 is also encoded by other nucleotide sequences in the sample. The V and J genes are TRBV11-3 and TRBJ1-1; weak D call: TRBD1 (5 bases). Germline V gene lookup returns CDR1 SGHNT and CDR2 YENEEA. V was cut by 1 base and J by 1 base, with 10 bases left in between. The CDR3 is 15 amino acids. DNA of the CDR3: TGTGCCAGCAGCTTAGGGGGGAGAGGGAACACTGAAGCTTTCTTT. Its protein product is CASSLGGRGNTEAFF. Supplemented by reference TRBV11-3 and TRBJ1-1, the full variable domain reads EAGVVQSPRYKIIEKKQPVAFWCNPISGHNTLYWYLQNLGQGPELLIRYENEEAVDDSQLPKDRFSAERLKGVDSTLKIQPAELGDSAVYLCASSLGGRGNTEAFFGQGTRLTVV.

The chain couples TRBV7-9 to TRBJ2-3; no clear D gene. CDR1 is SEHNR and CDR2 is FQNEAQ in the germline V gene (reference sequence). V was shortened by 1 base and J by 2 bases, with 7 bases between the two germline ends. The length of the CDR3 is 14 residues. The CDR3 sequence is CASSLDQYTDTQYF. The CDR3 DNA reads as TGTGCCAGCAGCTTAGACCAGTACACAGATACGCAGTATTTT.

J is TRBJ2-3 and V is TRBV30; no firm D call. The ends were cut back, 0 bases at V and 2 bases at J, with 9 bases in the middle. The CDR3 extends over 14 amino acids. Germline-derived CDR1 and CDR2 are GTSNPN and SVGIG (reference sequence). CDR3 loop: CAWSVRLHTDTQYF. The CDR3, as DNA: TGTGCCTGGAGTGTAAGGCTCCACACAGATACGCAGTATTTT. Full variable domain (rest looked up from reference TRBV30 and TRBJ2-3): SQTIHQWPATLVQPVGSPLSLECTVEGTSNPNLYWYRQAAGRGLQLLFYSVGIGQISSEVPQNLSASRPQDRQFILSSKKLLLSDSGFYLCAWSVRLHTDTQYFGPGTRLTVL.

V usage is TRBV5-1 and J usage is TRBJ1-1, with TRBD1 identical over 10 bases. The CDR3 spans 15 residues. After removal of 4 bases from V and 1 base from J, the junction contained 4 bases not matched to a gene. Germline-derived CDR1 and CDR2 are SGHRS and YFSETQ. CDR3 protein: CASSPRTGGNTEAFF. In nucleotides, the CDR3 is TGCGCCAGCAGCCCCCGGACAGGGGGGAACACTGAAGCTTTCTTT.

This clone was seen just once. J is TRBJ2-3 and V is TRBV11-3; TRBD2 agrees at 12 bases. The CDR3 consists of 16 residues. J gave up 3 bases and V 1 base, and 2 bases lay outside the gene matches. The germline CDR1 and CDR2 sequences are SGHNT and YENEEA. The CDR3 nucleotides are TGTGCCAGCAGCTTAGGCACTAGCGGGAGGACAGATACGCAGTATTTT. It codes for CASSLGTSGRTDTQYF. Variable domain in full (rest from reference TRBV11-3 and TRBJ2-3): EAGVVQSPRYKIIEKKQPVAFWCNPISGHNTLYWYLQNLGQGPELLIRYENEEAVDDSQLPKDRFSAERLKGVDSTLKIQPAELGDSAVYLCASSLGTSGRTDTQYFGPGTRLTVL.

The gene calls are TRBV5-1 and TRBJ2-2; a weak D match, TRBD2 (6 bases). This CDR3 has 15 amino acids. CDR1 SGHRS and CDR2 YFSETQ come from the germline V gene. The germline V and J ends were trimmed by 4 bases and 4 bases, with 14 bases remaining between them. CDR3: CASSQTSQPTGELFF. As DNA, the CDR3 is TGCGCCAGCAGCCAGACTAGTCAACCCACCGGGGAGCTGTTTTTT.

There are a few counts of this clone. The V call is TRBV6-5, the J call TRBJ2-7; 7 bases are shared with TRBD1. With V trimmed by 5 bases and J by 2 bases, 9 bases remained unmatched. The CDR3 sequence is 15 residues long. Germline V gives CDR1 MNHEY, CDR2 SVGAGI. CDR3 protein: CASSPRGTAPYEQYF. The CDR3 DNA reads as TGTGCCAGCAGTCCAAGGGGGACAGCCCCCTACGAGCAGTACTTC.

The genes are TRBV28 and TRBJ2-1; 13 positions match TRBD2. CDR1 is MDHEN, CDR2 SYDVKM, per germline. This CDR3 has 15 amino acids. The junction had 10 bases not matched to a gene; V was cut back by 10 bases and J by 7 bases. The CDR3 sequence is CAIAPTSGRGNEQFF. The CDR3, as DNA: TGTGCCATAGCCCCCACTAGCGGGAGGGGGAATGAGCAGTTCTTC.

This chain links TRBV12-5 with TRBJ1-6; D not resolved. The V gene's germline CDR1 is LGHNT and CDR2 FRNRAP. The CDR3 totals 14 residues. V shed 8 bases and J shed 6 bases, with 14 bases lying between them. The CDR3, as DNA: TGTGCTAGTACCGCCGGGAGCCTTAATTCACCCCTCCACTTT. Translating it yields CASTAGSLNSPLHF.

The chain combines TRBV9 with TRBJ2-5, with a tentative D call TRBD2 (6 bases). From germline, CDR1 is SGDLS and CDR2 YYNGEE. The CDR3 runs to 13 residues. The V and J ends lost 3 bases and 5 bases respectively, with 11 bases between them. CDR3 DNA: TGTGCCAGCAGCGCCCGGGCGGGGGAGACCCAGTACTTC. It specifies CASSARAGETQYF.